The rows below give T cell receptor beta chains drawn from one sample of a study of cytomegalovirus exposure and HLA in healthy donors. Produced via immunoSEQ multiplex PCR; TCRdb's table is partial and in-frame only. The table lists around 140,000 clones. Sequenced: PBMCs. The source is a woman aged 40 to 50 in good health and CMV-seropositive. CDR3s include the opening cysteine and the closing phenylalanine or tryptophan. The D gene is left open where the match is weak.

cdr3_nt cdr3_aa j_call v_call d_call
TGTGCCAGCTCTATTTCGGTCTCCTACGAGCAGTACTTC CASSISVSYEQYF TRBJ2-7 TRBV19 NA
TGCGCCAGCAGCTTTGACAGGGGGTCGCCTAGCGGGAGGGCCAAAGATACGCAGTATTTT CASSFDRGSPSGRAKDTQYF TRBJ2-3 TRBV5-1 TRBD2
TGTGCCAGCAGTTACGGGCACGGGAACACTGAAGCTTTCTTT CASSYGHGNTEAFF TRBJ1-1 TRBV6-6 NA
TGTGCCAGCAGTGAAGCGCTAGGGAGTATTGCCAACGTCCTGACTTTC CASSEALGSIANVLTF TRBJ2-6 TRBV6-1 NA
TGTGCCAGCAGCTTCGCCTTGTCTAGCTCAGATACGCAGTATTTT CASSFALSSSDTQYF TRBJ2-3 TRBV11-2 NA
TGTGCCAGCAGTTTCGGACAGGGGGGCAACGGGCAGTACTTC CASSFGQGGNGQYF TRBJ2-7 TRBV6-6 TRBD1
TGTGCCAGCAGCCAAACGCCGGGACTTAGTAATGGTGAGCAGTACTTC CASSQTPGLSNGEQYF TRBJ2-7 TRBV5-5 NA
TGTGCCAGCAGCTCTACAGGCCTTGGGGAGCAGTTCTTC CASSSTGLGEQFF TRBJ2-1 TRBV11-3 NA
TGTGCCAGCAGCCGGGGTCGGGGGAATGGCTACACCTTC CASSRGRGNGYTF TRBJ1-2 TRBV6-5 NA
TGTGCCAGCAGTGTAGCGGGGGACACAGATACGCAGTATTTT CASSVAGDTDTQYF TRBJ2-3 TRBV6-4 TRBD2
TGCGCCAGCAGCCAAGATCACCAGCGGAGCTCTGGAAACACCATATATTTT CASSQDHQRSSGNTIYF TRBJ1-3 TRBV4-3 NA
TGTGCCACCCAGCGGGGGGGTGTTGGACGGGAAAAACTGTTTTTT CATQRGGVGREKLFF TRBJ1-4 TRBV19 NA
TGTGCCTGGAGTGTACCCAGGACGGGGAGGGAGACCCAGTACTTC CAWSVPRTGRETQYF TRBJ2-5 TRBV30 NA
TGTGCCTTCTTAGGGGCGGCTAATGAGCAGTTCTTC CAFLGAANEQFF TRBJ2-1 TRBV7-9 NA
TGTGCCAGCACCAAGGAAGCGGGAGAGGGCACAGATACGCAGTATTTT CASTKEAGEGTDTQYF TRBJ2-3 TRBV28 TRBD2
TGTGCCAGTAGTACTTACAGGGGGCTGAGCGAGCAGTACTTC CASSTYRGLSEQYF TRBJ2-7 TRBV19 TRBD1
TGTGCCAGCAGCTTTAGCGGGGCCTTTGAGCAGTTCTTC CASSFSGAFEQFF TRBJ2-1 TRBV7-9 TRBD2
TGTGCCAGCAGCCAAGAATCCTCTAGCGTCAGAAACAATGAGCAGTTCTTC CASSQESSSVRNNEQFF TRBJ2-1 TRBV14 NA
TGCGCCAGCAGCTTGGGAAATTGGGGCGCCGGGGAGCTGTTTTTT CASSLGNWGAGELFF TRBJ2-2 TRBV5-1 NA
TGTGCCAGCAGTGAGATCAGGGGGGCGCTTACTGAAGCTTTCTTT CASSEIRGALTEAFF TRBJ1-1 TRBV2 TRBD1
TGTGCCAGCAGCGGATCCGGAGGACTCTCCTACAATGAGCAGTTCTTC CASSGSGGLSYNEQFF TRBJ2-1 TRBV9 NA
TGTGCCAGCAGGGTTGGGCAGGGCCCAAATCAGCCCCAGCATTTT CASRVGQGPNQPQHF TRBJ1-5 TRBV2 NA
TGTGCCACCAGCAGAGTGGGGACTAGCGGTCACAATGAGCAGTTCTTC CATSRVGTSGHNEQFF TRBJ2-1 TRBV15 TRBD2
TGTGCCAGCAGCTCTTTGAGTGGCTACAATGAGCAGTTCTTC CASSSLSGYNEQFF TRBJ2-1 TRBV7-3 NA